This T cell receptor (beta chain) was recorded in a study of vaccination effects on CD4 cells after COVID-19. Overall study: Around 2.2 million PBMC were seeded per well and grown in the presence of approximately 9.5 IU/ml IL-2 and around 11 ug/ml peptides.

Once cultured for 10 days, the cells underwent separation to obtain CD4+ T cells. The germline gives CDR1 KGHSH, CDR2 LQKENI. Deletions cut 3 bases from V and 4 bases from J, with 11 bases between. This CDR3 has 14 residues. A note on this clone: Its target is unknown.

The repertoire was sequenced with immunoSEQ multiplex PCR; TCRdb's copy has only in-frame clones and lacks some. This table has 70,000 to 85,000 clones, 60% to 80% appearing once. The rearrangement links TRBV18 to TRBJ2-3, with D possibly being TRBD1 (6 bases). Sequenced material: CD4+ T cells from PBMCs cultured without peptide, taken before COVID-19 vaccination. The clonotype was recovered from a human donor who received a COVID-19 vaccine. CDR3 in amino acids: CASSPTGSSDTQYF. CDR3 DNA: TGTGCCAGCTCACCTACAGGGTCCTCAGATACGCAGTATTTT.